Shown below are 8 T cell receptor beta chains from a single sample sequenced in a study of regulatory T cells in long-lasting Graves disease. Described time point: persistent/refractory GD, antithyroid drugs over 5 years with positive TRAb. There was RNA extracted from PBMCs, and the TCR library was made from it. Arm-PCR of CDR3 regions with iRepertoire HTBI primers generated TCR beta libraries. MiXCR was run by TCRdb on the multiplex PCR reads, yielding one entry per CDR3 protein. The table shows approximately 690,000 distinct CDR3 sequences, with about 30% occurring only once. The source was peripheral blood mononuclear cells (PBMCs), collected when the disease was refractory, from a patient treated with antithyroid drugs. Every receptor here comes from a female donor with Graves disease.

V usage is TRBV7-9 and J usage is TRBJ2-3, with D tentatively TRBD1 (6 bases). The germline V and J ends were trimmed by 5 bases and 7 bases, with 22 bases remaining between them. CDR3 size: 16 residues. Per the germline V gene, CDR1 is SEHNR and CDR2 is FQNEAQ (reference sequence). The CDR3 sequence is CASSPLLGASQNTQYF. Written as DNA, the CDR3 is TGTGCCAGCAGCCCGCTTTTGGGGGCAAGCCAGAATACGCAGTATTTT.

This clonotype occurred a few times. The J gene is TRBJ1-1, the V gene TRBV11-2; D is possibly TRBD1 (5 bases). The CDR3 is made up of 13 amino acids. V shed 0 bases and J shed 10 bases, with 12 bases lying between them. CDR1 and CDR2 (germline): SGHAT, FQNNGV. In nucleotides, the CDR3 is TGTGCCAGCAGCTTAGATATCGGGGGGGGAGCTTTCTTT. This sequence encodes CASSLDIGGGAFF.

This clonotype appeared once. V gene TRBV5-1 combines with J gene TRBJ2-7, with TRBD2 matching 7 bases. The CDR3 runs 15 residues. The ends lost 0 bases at V and 2 bases at J; junction bases unmatched: 5. The germline V gene encodes CDR1 SGHRS and CDR2 YFSETQ. The CDR3 DNA sequence: TGCGCCAGCAGCTTGGACGCGGGAGTAACCTACGAGCAGTACTTC. This sequence encodes CASSLDAGVTYEQYF.

This clonotype was seen repeatedly, ten times or more. The CDR3 reads CASSLGRGGSQETQYF. The DNA for the CDR3 is TGTGCCAGCAGCTTAGGGCGAGGGGGTAGCCAAGAGACCCAGTACTTC. V is TRBV11-2 and J is TRBJ2-5; TRBD1 is a possible D gene (6 bases). Germline loops: CDR1 SGHAT, CDR2 FQNNGV. Between the trimmed V and J ends, which lost 1 base and 1 base, there was a span of 13 bases. This CDR3 comprises 16 residues.

This clonotype occurred once. V usage is TRBV4-1 and J usage is TRBJ2-7; the D gene is possibly TRBD2 (6 bases). CDR3 length: 14 residues. Germline assignment: CDR1 MGHRA and CDR2 YSYEKL. V was trimmed by 2 bases and J by 5 bases, leaving 13 bases between them. The CDR3 region is CASSQILGGHEQYF. The DNA for the CDR3 is TGCGCCAGCAGCCAAATATTGGGGGGTCACGAGCAGTACTTC.

This rearrangement joins TRBV10-3 to TRBJ1-1; the D gene is possibly TRBD1 (5 bases). V lost 6 bases to trimming and J lost 6 bases, with 11 bases between them. CDR1 and CDR2 (germline): ENHRY, SYGVKD. The CDR3 runs to 12 residues. The CDR3 spells CAISGTAAEAFF. CDR3 DNA: TGTGCCATCAGCGGGACGGCCGCTGAAGCTTTCTTT.

This clonotype was detected many times. The chain's CDR3 is CASSLDPGFGETQYF. Written as DNA, the CDR3 is TGTGCCAGCAGCTTAGATCCAGGGTTTGGGGAGACCCAGTACTTC. The genes are TRBV11-2 and TRBJ2-5; possible D gene TRBD1, 5 bases. The CDR3 contains 15 residues. Germline-derived CDR1 and CDR2 are SGHAT and FQNNGV. Trimming stripped 0 bases from V and 5 bases from J, with 13 bases between.

Concerning this clonotype: A much more abundant neighbour one base away suggests this may be a read error. CDR3 bases: TGTGCCAACAGTGAATTTCACGGGAACACTGAAGCTTTCTTT. It specifies CANSEFHGNTEAFF. V is TRBV6-2 or TRBV6-3 and J is TRBJ1-1; D ambiguous. Germline values: CDR1 MNHEY, CDR2 SVGEGT. This CDR3 region has 14 residues.